The rows below give T cell receptor beta chains drawn from one sample of a study of CXCR3-negative and CXCR3-positive naive CD8 T cells. TCRdb reprocessed the 5' RACE reads and reports one entry per CDR3 protein, with no DNA. The record lists some 66,000 distinct CDR3 sequences, of which the ten most abundant hold approximately 1.5%. The sample taken for sequencing was naive CXCR3- CD8+ T cells from blood. These TCRs come from a human donor in good health. Some clones in this sample may be carry-over from other donors' samples. Both conserved end residues are part of each CDR3.

length: 15; V: TRBV10-3; J: TRBJ2-7; CDR3: CAISGPGSPGYEHYF
length: 17; V: TRBV19; J: TRBJ1-5; CDR3: CASSMAGQGAINQPQHF
length: 17; V: TRBV27; J: TRBJ2-3; CDR3: CASSLIYRDYPPDTQYF
length: 16; V: TRBV7-9; J: TRBJ2-5; CDR3: CASSSNRDRRQETQYF
length: 15; V: TRBV4-2; J: TRBJ1-1; CDR3: CASSHQLDLNTEAFF
length: 13; V: TRBV6-5; J: TRBJ2-7; CDR3: CASREAGLHEQYF
length: 13; V: TRBV7-8; J: TRBJ2-7; CDR3: CASGSQGTGEQYF
length: 16; V: TRBV28; J: TRBJ2-7; CDR3: CASSLPLGQGRYEQYF
length: 15; V: TRBV5-4; J: TRBJ2-7; CDR3: CASRSSSGGAYEQYF
length: 15; V: TRBV12-3/TRBV12-4; J: TRBJ2-3; CDR3: CASSFGAADTDTQYF
length: 16; V: TRBV7-9; J: TRBJ2-2; CDR3: CASSPWEGRYTGELFF
length: 14; V: TRBV6-5; J: TRBJ1-4; CDR3: CASSPDRAGEKLFF
length: 16; V: TRBV9; J: TRBJ2-1; CDR3: CASSVDGAGGKNEQFF
length: 13; V: TRBV7-8; J: TRBJ2-7; CDR3: CASSSLSSYEQYF
length: 13; V: TRBV19; J: TRBJ2-7; CDR3: CASSISGDNEQYF
length: 13; V: TRBV4-1; J: TRBJ2-3; CDR3: CASSPSGVGTQYF
length: 16; V: TRBV15; J: TRBJ2-5; CDR3: CATSRDPMSGVETQYF
length: 18; V: TRBV15; J: TRBJ2-1; CDR3: CATSRYPSGGLEGNEQFF
length: 15; V: TRBV25-1; J: TRBJ2-1; CDR3: CASTPGTGFFNEQFF
length: 14; V: TRBV5-6; J: TRBJ2-7; CDR3: CASSRPGRQYEQYF
length: 17; V: TRBV6-6; J: TRBJ2-2; CDR3: CASSSEWAGVNTGELFF
length: 16; V: TRBV15; J: TRBJ2-5; CDR3: CATSRAPTGAQETQYF
length: 14; V: TRBV6-2/TRBV6-3; J: TRBJ2-1; CDR3: CATYRRGAYNEQFF
length: 15; V: TRBV5-1; J: TRBJ2-5; CDR3: CASSKGLASSETQYF
length: 12; V: TRBV20-1; J: TRBJ2-1; CDR3: CSAREDGNEQFF
length: 14; V: TRBV28; J: TRBJ1-2; CDR3: CASSLGLGNYGYTF
length: 12; V: TRBV7-9; J: TRBJ2-3; CDR3: CASSRPADTQYF
length: 14; V: TRBV9; J: TRBJ2-7; CDR3: CASSVATGNYEQYF
length: 15; V: TRBV20-1; J: TRBJ2-3; CDR3: CSASPGLASTDTQYF
length: 16; V: TRBV6-5; J: TRBJ1-2; CDR3: CASTSHPSSMNYGYTF
length: 14; V: TRBV25-1; J: TRBJ2-3; CDR3: CASSEYGSTDTQYF
length: 14; V: TRBV5-1; J: TRBJ1-1; CDR3: CASSFWTGDTEAFF
length: 17; V: TRBV4-2; J: TRBJ2-1; CDR3: CASSQARGLASGNEQFF
length: 12; V: TRBV4-3; J: TRBJ2-5; CDR3: CASSQDRQTQYF
length: 17; V: TRBV13; J: TRBJ2-1; CDR3: CASSIGGGIHSYNEQFF
length: 14; V: TRBV27; J: TRBJ2-3; CDR3: CASSPALITDTQYF
length: 16; V: TRBV19; J: TRBJ2-7; CDR3: CASSMRGLAGVDEQYF
length: 13; V: TRBV27; J: TRBJ2-3; CDR3: CASSFLGTDTQYF
length: 14; V: TRBV12-3/TRBV12-4; J: TRBJ2-7; CDR3: CASSIAVGAYEQYF
length: 18; V: TRBV7-9; J: TRBJ1-3; CDR3: CASSLGAAGLFSGNTIYF
length: 12; V: TRBV29-1; J: TRBJ1-1; CDR3: CSVEDSNTEAFF
length: 14; V: TRBV27; J: TRBJ2-6; CDR3: CASSSGSGANVLTF
length: 13; V: TRBV27; J: TRBJ2-1; CDR3: CASTLREGNEQFF
length: 19; V: TRBV24-1; J: TRBJ2-1; CDR3: CATSDTGTGDFKGYNEQFF
length: 15; V: TRBV29-1; J: TRBJ2-7; CDR3: CSVEEAGTTSYEQYF
length: 15; V: TRBV12-3/TRBV12-4; J: TRBJ1-1; CDR3: CASSTDRGLRTEAFF
length: 15; V: TRBV27; J: TRBJ2-3; CDR3: CASRVQGPVGDTQYF
length: 15; V: TRBV28; J: TRBJ2-7; CDR3: CASSLNPEGAYEQYF